This TCR beta chain was identified during a study of cytomegalovirus exposure and HLA in healthy donors (dated by TCRdb to about 2017). Background on the whole study: A later analysis indicated that the 120 or so validation repertoires were generated on the platform also employed for the approximately 700 repertoires of the first cohort. In addition to the first cohort of 666 subjects, a separate validation cohort of 120 different subjects was used. The study combined high-throughput TCR immunosequencing, statistical association of individual TCRs with disease status, and machine learning to predict cytomegalovirus infection status. The aim of the study was to test whether cataloging public T cell receptors could identify signatures of past pathogen exposure. Results the study describes overall, beyond this receptor: Cytomegalovirus status was reported to be diagnosed by the classifier with high specificity and sensitivity in both the original and validation cohorts. Most TCR sequences were observed very rarely across donors, whereas some public TCRs were present in many individuals. Subsequent analysis determined that TCRs grouped into clusters in the first cohort also showed a tendency toward co-occurrence across the 120 or so validation repertoires, and approximately 93% of cluster scores exceeded 0. The authors suggested that the approach could potentially be generalized to other disease states and immunological phenotypes. The validation cohort had no HLA typing available for a later analysis, so co-occurrence within that cohort was assessed over all 120 or so repertoires. A few of the identified cytomegalovirus-associated TCR beta chains were confirmed in vitro to be specific for cytomegalovirus antigens. A total of 164 TCR beta chains were listed by the study as associated with cytomegalovirus.

Receptors were amplified or captured by the immunoSEQ multiplex PCR assay. Under the source paper's analysis protocol: A statistical classification framework was developed to diagnose cytomegalovirus status using the catalog of TCR beta chain sequences. This immuneACCESS table, as held by TCRdb, lists in-frame sequences with V and J called but not all clones. Of the missing ones, under half trace to an unresolved V gene in checked studies; the others have no known cause. V, J and clone size reflect that table, while D and trimming were determined from the DNA. The sample table lists some 72,000 clones, 90% to 97% of them with a count of one. The ten largest clones capture roughly 1.6% of the sample. The donors were included in the validation cohort of approximately 120 subjects, a group kept apart from the roughly 700-subject first cohort. In regard to this clone: Its antigen is still unknown. Base qualities were left out, and no much larger clone turns up one base away.

The CDR3 runs 15 amino acids, cysteine and phenylalanine included. The DNA shown is the 45-base CDR3, in frame from base 1. Trimming leaves V shorter by 3 bases and J shorter by 5 bases, with the junction holding 9 bases beyond the gene matches. CDR1 is given as LGHNA and CDR2 as YNFKEQ, both from the germline V gene. The receptor was derived from a man between 18 and 35 years old in good health and CMV-seropositive. Sample: PBMCs. This chain joins TRBV4-2 to TRBJ2-5; 7 middle bases align to TRBD2. The CDR3 corresponds to CASSHPTSIPETQYF. The nucleotide sequence is given as TGTGCCAGCAGCCACCCGACTAGCATTCCCGAGACCCAGTACTTC.